This T cell receptor beta chain was recorded in a study of response to subunit inactivated influenza vaccine. This clonotype has just a few counts. Its antigen is as yet unknown. One entry per CDR3 protein results from TCRdb running MiXCR on the RT-PCR reads. The table includes about half a million distinct CDR3 sequences, 11% detected once. Study-wide results and limits: The authors suggested that every seasonal influenza vaccination recruits few new T cells.

The clonotype originates from a man aged 50 to 59 who received an inactivated influenza vaccine. Specimen: PBMCs from blood, collected roughly 47 days after vaccination.

This CDR3 reads CASSLVAGGSNEQFF. The CDR3 DNA is TGTGCCAGCAGCTTAGTGGCGGGAGGGTCCAATGAGCAGTTCTTC. The chain joins TRBV7-2 to TRBJ2-1; 9 bases line up with TRBD2. V lost 1 base and J lost 6; bases outside the gene matches: 4. Germline loops: CDR1 SGHTA, CDR2 FQGNSA. The CDR3 contains 15 residues.